The entry below gives a single T cell receptor (beta chain) sequence along with its context. Antigen unknown. This entry comes from a study of cytomegalovirus exposure and HLA in healthy donors. Study-level points and caveats: There were several of the most significant clusters that appeared linked to common viral pathogens in a later analysis. The authors later found TCR association rates varying by HLA locus, with DRB1 most and HLA-C fewest. Most TCR beta V segments were productive about 87% or about 30% of the time in an earlier analysis.

J lost 4 bases, V lost 6 bases, and 10 bases had no gene match. This CDR3 is built from 14 residues. CDR1 and CDR2 (germline): SGHRS, YFSETQ. 13 Jbeta primers and 60 Vbeta primers were used for the PCR. Using immunoSEQ multiplex PCR, the repertoire was profiled, and TCRdb retains in-frame clones only, with some absent. The sample has 180,000 or so clones, 75% to 80% seen once. This TCR was recovered from a man aged 35 to 55 in good health and CMV-seropositive. The gene calls are TRBV5-1 and TRBJ2-7, with 7 bases that match TRBD1. The sample taken for sequencing was PBMCs. DNA for the CDR3: TGCGCCAGCAAACCGGGACAGAACAATTACGAGCAGTACTTC. Translation gives CASKPGQNNYEQYF.